The 20 T cell receptor beta chains below all came from one sample that was sequenced in a study of blood T cell repertoires in COVID-19. Method: immunoSEQ multiplex PCR; TCRdb's copy keeps in-frame clones and lacks some. Of 200,000 to 250,000 clones listed, approximately 82% were seen once; the top ten hold about 15%. Sequenced: PBMCs or T cells enriched from blood (not recorded which). Receptor source: a man between 40 and 49 years old who had recovered from COVID-19.

The V gene is TRBV11-2, the J gene TRBJ1-4, with 10 nucleotides matching TRBD1. Germline trimming cut 2 bases from V and 8 bases from J; bases unmatched to any gene: 2. Germline lookup yields CDR1 SGHAT and CDR2 FQNNGV. The CDR3 length is 14 residues. This chain's CDR3 is CASSLSGQGEKLFF. CDR3 coding DNA: TGTGCCAGCAGCTTATCGGGACAGGGGGAAAAACTGTTTTTT.

V is TRBV2 and J is TRBJ2-5, with a possible D match to TRBD1 (5 bases). Germline V CDR1 and CDR2: SNHLY, FYNNEI. The CDR3 length is 12 residues. Trimming shortened V by 4 bases and J by 5 bases, and 8 bases separated the two germline ends. This chain's CDR3 is CASSAGSETQYF. The DNA of the CDR3 is TGTGCCAGCAGTGCAGGGTCCGAGACCCAGTACTTC.

This chain joins TRBV5-5 and TRBJ2-7; 10 nucleotides agree with TRBD1. CDR1 and CDR2 (germline): SGHKS, YYEKEE (reference sequence). CDR3 length: 16 residues. V trimming: 2 bases; J trimming: 7 bases; junction bases outside the gene matches: 12. CDR3 nucleotides: TGTGCCAGCAGCTTCTCTCCGGTGACAGGGGGCGGTGAGCAGTACTTC. Translated: CASSFSPVTGGGEQYF.

The chain joins TRBV24-1 to TRBJ1-5; unclear D gene. The V end lost 5 bases, the J end lost 6 bases, and 10 bases lay between the germline ends. Germline CDR1 reads KGHDR; CDR2 reads SFDVKD. CDR3 size: 13 residues. The CDR3 DNA follows: TGTGCCACCAGTGCCTCAGGAGGTCAGCCCCAGCATTTT. Amino acids: CATSASGGQPQHF.

The chain recombines TRBV14 with TRBJ2-7; tentative D call: TRBD2 (6 bases). The CDR3 has 13 amino acids. Germline CDR1 SGHDN, CDR2 FVKESK. V was trimmed by 3 bases and J by 4 bases, leaving 10 bases between them. CDR3 nucleotides: TGTGCCAGCAGCCACGGGGGACGGTACGAGCAGTACTTC. This translates into CASSHGGRYEQYF.

The rearrangement uses TRBV6-5 and TRBJ1-2, with D hard to call. V shed 3 bases and J shed 5 bases, with 16 bases lying between them. The CDR3 has 15 amino acids. Per the germline V gene, CDR1 is MNHEY and CDR2 is SVGAGI. The CDR3 region has the DNA TGTGCCAGCAGTTATCTCGCGAGGGTGGGATATGGCTACACCTTC. It translates to CASSYLARVGYGYTF.

This chain connects TRBV15 to TRBJ2-7, with 11 positions matching TRBD2. The V and J ends lost 0 bases and 2 bases, in that order; junction bases with no gene match: 9. Germline assignment: CDR1 LNHNV and CDR2 YYDKDF (reference sequence). There are 18 residues in the CDR3. The CDR3 is CATSRDSISGRETYEQYF. In DNA, the CDR3 is TGTGCCACCAGCAGAGATTCTATTAGCGGGAGGGAAACCTACGAGCAGTACTTC.

As for this clone: A much larger clone differs from this one at a single base, so this may be a read error. The genes are TRBV9 and TRBJ1-1; no reliable D call. V was cut by 4 bases and J by 1 base, with 8 bases left in between. Germline CDR1 and CDR2: SGDLS and YYNGEE. This CDR3 has 13 amino acids. DNA of the CDR3: TGTGCCAGCAGCCCCGGTGGGAACACTGAAGCTTTCTTT. The encoded protein is CASSPGGNTEAFF.

The rearrangement links TRBV7-8 to TRBJ2-7; D unclear. Germline V gene data show CDR1 as SGHVS and CDR2 as FQNEAQ. V was shortened by 3 bases and J by 3 bases, with 9 bases between the two germline ends. CDR3 length: 13 residues. The CDR3 nucleotides are TGTGCCAGCAGCTTCTTAGCCCTCTACGAGCAGTACTTC. Protein: CASSFLALYEQYF. Drawing the rest from reference TRBV7-8 and TRBJ2-7, the complete variable domain is GAGVSQSPRYKVAKRGQDVALRCDPISGHVSLFWYQQALGQGPEFLTYFQNEAQLDKSGLPSDRFFAERPEGSVSTLKIQRTQQEDSAVYLCASSFLALYEQYFGPGTRLTVT.

This clone appeared a single time. The V gene is TRBV10-3, the J gene TRBJ2-7; 8 bases fit TRBD2. The CDR3 is 13 amino acids. The germline gives CDR1 ENHRY, CDR2 SYGVKD. The junction had 4 bases not matched to a gene; V was cut back by 7 bases and J by 2 bases. The CDR3 reads CAIKAGATYEQYF. The CDR3 region has the DNA TGTGCCATCAAAGCGGGAGCCACCTACGAGCAGTACTTC.

This chain links TRBV7-6 with TRBJ2-2; TRBD2 matches 11 bases. The CDR3 spans 15 residues. V shed 5 bases and J 3 bases; nucleotides not matched to a gene: 2. Germline V gene data show CDR1 as SGHVS and CDR2 as FNYEAQ. The CDR3 spells CASSTTSGDTGELFF. CDR3 bases: TGTGCCAGCAGCACGACTAGCGGGGACACCGGGGAGCTGTTTTTT.

The rearrangement joins TRBV27 to TRBJ1-5; 9 nucleotides match TRBD1. Trimming at V came to 5 bases and at J to 7 bases, leaving 6 bases not matched to a gene. Germline V CDR1 and CDR2: MNHEY, SMNVEV (reference sequence). This CDR3 has 14 amino acids. The CDR3 spells CASSGGQGGQPQHF. DNA of the CDR3: TGTGCCAGCAGTGGGGGACAGGGCGGACAGCCCCAGCATTTT.

The chain has TRBV4-1 and TRBJ2-1, with D perhaps matching TRBD1 (6 bases). Germline CDR1 is MGHRA and CDR2 is YSYEKL. The CDR3 sequence is 15 residues long. With 0 bases removed from V and 12 bases from J, the gap between germline ends came to 18 bases. CDR3: CASSQEGNTGWGQFF. DNA for the CDR3: TGCGCCAGCAGCCAAGAGGGGAATACAGGGTGGGGGCAGTTCTTC.

The chain carries TRBV5-1 and TRBJ1-3, with D uncertain. CDR3 length: 14 residues. The V and J ends lost 4 bases and 0 bases respectively, with 8 bases between them. Per the germline V gene, CDR1 is SGHRS and CDR2 is YFSETQ. The CDR3 loop reads CASSLLSSGNTIYF. The CDR3 bases are TGCGCCAGCAGCCTACTAAGCTCTGGAAACACCATATATTTT.

The rearrangement uses TRBV5-1 and TRBJ1-4; D perhaps matches TRBD1 (6 bases). The CDR3 length is 15 residues. The V gene's germline CDR1 is SGHRS and CDR2 YFSETQ. The V and J ends lost 3 bases and 7 bases respectively, with 16 bases between them. The CDR3 sequence: CASSWSGVSGEKLFF. CDR3 sequence (DNA): TGCGCCAGCAGCTGGTCAGGGGTTAGTGGTGAAAAACTGTTTTTT.

The chain combines TRBV7-3 with TRBJ2-1; maybe TRBD1 (6 bases). Trimming left V 4 bases short and J 10 bases short, with 20 bases between. The germline gives CDR1 SGHTA, CDR2 FQGTGA. The CDR3 is made up of 15 amino acids. CDR3 amino acids: CASSSQGGSEREQFF. In DNA form, the CDR3 reads TGTGCCAGCAGCTCCCAAGGGGGTAGCGAACGGGAGCAGTTCTTC.

This chain links TRBV3-1 (or the pseudogene TRBV3-2) with TRBJ2-5, with a weak D call TRBD2 (6 bases). The germline CDR1 and CDR2 sequences are LGHDT and YNNKEL (reference sequence). The CDR3 has 15 amino acids. Trimming removed 6 bases from V and 3 bases from J, with 17 bases in between. CDR3 in DNA: TGTGCCAGCAGTCTCACGAGGGGCGGGAAAGAGACCCAGTACTTC. Its translation: CASSLTRGGKETQYF.

This clone was observed a few times. The rearrangement uses TRBV29-1 and TRBJ1-2, with no clear D. CDR3 length: 13 amino acids. V was clipped by 3 bases and J by 8 bases, with 16 bases between them. Germline loops: CDR1 SQVTM, CDR2 ANQGSEA. In nucleotides, the CDR3 is TGCAGCGTTGATGACCGAGAAGGAGGCGGCTACACCTTC. Protein: CSVDDREGGGYTF. The whole variable domain, remainder taken from reference TRBV29-1 and TRBJ1-2, is SAVISQKPSRDICQRGTSLTIQCQVDSQVTMMFWYRQQPGQSLTLIATANQGSEATYESGFVIDKFPISRPNLTFSTLTVSNMSPEDSSIYLCSVDDREGGGYTFGSGTRLTVV.

DNA of the CDR3: TGTGCCAGCAGTCCCTTCCTAGAGCCCGGGGAGCTGTTTTTT. This gives the protein CASSPFLEPGELFF. This sequence joins TRBV6-4 and TRBJ2-2; no firm D call. Deletions cut 5 bases from V and 6 bases from J, with 13 bases between. CDR1 MRHNA and CDR2 SNTAGT come from the germline V gene. The CDR3 runs to 14 residues.

This chain joins TRBV28 and TRBJ1-1; unclear D gene. The CDR3 is made up of 11 amino acids. Germline CDR1 is MDHEN and CDR2 is SYDVKM. V was pared by 2 bases and J by 4 bases, with 2 bases between. The CDR3 DNA reads as TGTGCCAGCAGTTTACGCACTGAAGCTTTCTTT. It is translated as CASSLRTEAFF.